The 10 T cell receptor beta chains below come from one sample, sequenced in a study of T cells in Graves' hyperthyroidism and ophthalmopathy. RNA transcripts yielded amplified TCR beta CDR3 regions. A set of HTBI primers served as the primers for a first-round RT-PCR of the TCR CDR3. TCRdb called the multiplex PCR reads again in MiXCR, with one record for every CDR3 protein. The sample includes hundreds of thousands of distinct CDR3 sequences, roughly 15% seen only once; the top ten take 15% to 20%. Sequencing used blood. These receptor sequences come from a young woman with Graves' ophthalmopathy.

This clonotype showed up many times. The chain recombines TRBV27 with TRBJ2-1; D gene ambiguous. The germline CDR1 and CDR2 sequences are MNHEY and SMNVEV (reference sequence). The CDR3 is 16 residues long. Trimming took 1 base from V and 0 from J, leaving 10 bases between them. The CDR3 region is CASSLWLPTSYNEQFF. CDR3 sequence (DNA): TGTGCCAGCAGTTTATGGCTCCCTACCTCCTACAATGAGCAGTTCTTC.

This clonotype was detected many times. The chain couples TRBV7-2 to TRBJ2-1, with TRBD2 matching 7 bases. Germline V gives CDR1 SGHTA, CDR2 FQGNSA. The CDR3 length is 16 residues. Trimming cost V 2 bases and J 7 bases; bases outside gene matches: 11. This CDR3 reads CASSLRSGIRTNEQFF. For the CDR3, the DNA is TGTGCCAGCAGCTTAAGAAGCGGGATAAGAACTAATGAGCAGTTCTTC.

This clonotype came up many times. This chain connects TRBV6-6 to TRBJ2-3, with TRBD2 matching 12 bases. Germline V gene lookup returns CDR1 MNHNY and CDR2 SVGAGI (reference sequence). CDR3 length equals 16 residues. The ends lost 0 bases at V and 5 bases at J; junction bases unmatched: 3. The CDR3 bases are TGTGCCAGCAGTTACTCGACTAGCGGGAGATTAGATACGCAGTATTTT. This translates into CASSYSTSGRLDTQYF.

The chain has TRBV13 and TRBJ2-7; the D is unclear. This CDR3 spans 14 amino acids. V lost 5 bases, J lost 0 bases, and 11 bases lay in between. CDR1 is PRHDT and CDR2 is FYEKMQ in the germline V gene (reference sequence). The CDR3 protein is CASSATSHSYEQYF. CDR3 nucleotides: TGTGCCAGCAGCGCGACATCCCACTCCTACGAGCAGTACTTC. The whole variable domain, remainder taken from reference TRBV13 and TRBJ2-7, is AAGVIQSPRHLIKEKRETATLKCYPIPRHDTVYWYQQGPGQDPQFLISFYEKMQSDKGSIPDRFSAQQFSDYHSELNMSSLELGDSALYFCASSATSHSYEQYFGPGTRLTVT.

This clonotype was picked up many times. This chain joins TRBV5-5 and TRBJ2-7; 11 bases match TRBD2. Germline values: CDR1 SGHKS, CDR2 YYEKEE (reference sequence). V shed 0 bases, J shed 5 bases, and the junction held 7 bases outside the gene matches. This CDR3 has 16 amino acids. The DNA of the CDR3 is TGTGCCAGCAGCTTGGGGAGGCTAGCGGGAGGCCACGAGCAGTACTTC. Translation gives CASSLGRLAGGHEQYF.

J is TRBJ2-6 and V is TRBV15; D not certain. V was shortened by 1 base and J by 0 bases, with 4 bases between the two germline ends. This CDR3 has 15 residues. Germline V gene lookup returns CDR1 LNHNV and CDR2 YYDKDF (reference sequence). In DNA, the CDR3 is TGTGCCACCAGCAGAGGGGGCTCTGGGGCCAACGTCCTGACTTTC. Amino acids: CATSRGGSGANVLTF.

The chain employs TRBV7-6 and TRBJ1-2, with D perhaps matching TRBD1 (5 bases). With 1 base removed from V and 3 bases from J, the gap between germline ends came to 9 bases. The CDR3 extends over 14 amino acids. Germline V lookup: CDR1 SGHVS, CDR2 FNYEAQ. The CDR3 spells CASSLGWGDYGYTF. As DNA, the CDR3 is TGTGCCAGCAGCTTAGGATGGGGGGACTATGGCTACACCTTC.

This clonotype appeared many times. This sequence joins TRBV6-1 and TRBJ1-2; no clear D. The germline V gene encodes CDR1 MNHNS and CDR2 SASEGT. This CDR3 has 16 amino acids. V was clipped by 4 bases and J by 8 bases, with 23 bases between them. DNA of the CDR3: TGTGCCAGCAGTGCTTCGGGAGCCTTAAATGCGGGCGGCTACACCTTC. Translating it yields CASSASGALNAGGYTF.

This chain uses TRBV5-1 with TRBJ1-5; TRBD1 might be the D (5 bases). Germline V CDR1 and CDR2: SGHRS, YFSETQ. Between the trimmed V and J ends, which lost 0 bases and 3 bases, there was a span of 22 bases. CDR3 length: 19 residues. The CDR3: CASSLDMTRGRLNNQPQHF. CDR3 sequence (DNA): TGCGCCAGCAGCTTGGATATGACAAGGGGCAGGCTCAACAATCAGCCCCAGCATTTT. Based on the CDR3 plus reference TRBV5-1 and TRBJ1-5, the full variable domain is KAGVTQTPRYLIKTRGQQVTLSCSPISGHRSVSWYQQTPGQGLQFLFEYFSETQRNKGNFPGRFSGRQFSNSRSEMNVSTLELGDSALYLCASSLDMTRGRLNNQPQHFGDGTRLSIL.

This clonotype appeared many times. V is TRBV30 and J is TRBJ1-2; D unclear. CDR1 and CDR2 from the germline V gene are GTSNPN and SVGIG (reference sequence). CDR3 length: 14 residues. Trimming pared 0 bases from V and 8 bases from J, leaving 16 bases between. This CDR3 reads CAWSVFGFSGGYTF. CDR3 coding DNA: TGTGCCTGGAGTGTATTCGGGTTCTCGGGAGGCTACACCTTC. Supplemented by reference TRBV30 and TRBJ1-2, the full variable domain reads SQTIHQWPATLVQPVGSPLSLECTVEGTSNPNLYWYRQAAGRGLQLLFYSVGIGQISSEVPQNLSASRPQDRQFILSSKKLLLSDSGFYLCAWSVFGFSGGYTFGSGTRLTVV.